This passage covers 26 T cell receptor beta chains from one sample sequenced in a study of blood T cell repertoires in COVID-19. Sequencing was performed with immunoSEQ multiplex PCR; in TCRdb, only in-frame clones are kept and a portion is missing. The sample carries some 18,000 clones, approximately 91% recorded once. The sequencing sample was made of peripheral blood. These TCRs come from a human donor in a cohort sampled during active COVID-19.

The gene calls are TRBV27 and TRBJ1-2, with D tentatively TRBD1 (6 bases). The CDR3 contains 15 residues. In germline, CDR1 is MNHEY, CDR2 SMNVEV (reference sequence). With 6 bases removed from V and 4 bases from J, the gap between germline ends came to 18 bases. The CDR3 coding sequence is TGTGCCAGCAGCATCCAGCCTGGACAGTTCTATGGCTACACCTTC. Protein product: CASSIQPGQFYGYTF.

V and J are TRBV7-8 and TRBJ1-5, with D possibly being TRBD1 (6 bases). CDR3 size: 14 residues. The germline V gene has CDR1 SGHVS and CDR2 FQNEAQ. The ends were cut back, 1 base at V and 7 bases at J, with 11 bases in the middle. This chain's CDR3 is CASSLDRVTQPQHF. CDR3 in DNA: TGTGCCAGCAGCTTAGACAGGGTTACCCAGCCCCAGCATTTT.

This rearrangement joins TRBV6-5 to TRBJ2-1; 9 bases line up with TRBD1. The CDR3 has 14 amino acids. V shed 2 bases, J shed 10 bases, and the junction held 6 bases outside the gene matches. Germline V gene data show CDR1 as MNHEY and CDR2 as SVGAGI. The CDR3 loop reads CASSYADRGREQFF. Written as DNA, the CDR3 is TGTGCCAGCAGTTACGCGGACAGGGGACGCGAGCAGTTCTTC.

V gene TRBV11-2 combines with J gene TRBJ2-7, with 7 bases that match TRBD1. The V gene's germline CDR1 is SGHAT and CDR2 FQNNGV. The V gene end was trimmed by 6 bases and the J gene end by 5 bases; junction bases not matched to a gene: 19. CDR3 length: 17 amino acids. This chain's CDR3 is CASSYYQSQTGWDEQYF. The CDR3 DNA is TGTGCCAGCAGTTATTATCAAAGTCAGACAGGGTGGGACGAGCAGTACTTC.

Only one count was recorded for this clone. CDR3 region: CASSLRLAGGQGTGELFF. Here the CDR3 DNA reads TGCGCCAGCAGCCTCAGACTAGCGGGGGGCCAGGGCACCGGGGAGCTGTTTTTT. The chain couples TRBV5-1 to TRBJ2-2, with 13 bases matching TRBD2. V was clipped by 4 bases and J by 4 bases; unmatched bases: 10. Germline assignment: CDR1 SGHRS and CDR2 YFSETQ. The CDR3 extends over 18 amino acids.

There are a few counts of this clone. The chain uses TRBV2 and TRBJ1-2; D remains ambiguous. The CDR3 runs to 14 residues. Between the trimmed V and J ends, which lost 2 bases and 4 bases, there was a span of 11 bases. Germline CDR1 and CDR2: SNHLY and FYNNEI. Here the CDR3 reads CASSELLAAYGYTF. CDR3 coding DNA: TGTGCCAGCAGTGAATTGCTTGCGGCCTATGGCTACACCTTC.

The chain combines TRBV27 with TRBJ2-7; TRBD1 aligns across 9 bases. The CDR3 spans 16 residues. V gave up 3 bases and J gave up 4 bases; unmatched junction bases: 10. The germline gives CDR1 MNHEY, CDR2 SMNVEV (reference sequence). The CDR3 loop reads CASSFLGGQGLYEQYF. The CDR3 DNA reads TGTGCCAGCAGTTTTTTGGGCGGACAGGGGTTATACGAGCAGTACTTC.

This chain uses TRBV5-1 with TRBJ2-2; D perhaps matches TRBD2 (6 bases). V was shortened by 2 bases and J by 7 bases, with 15 bases between the two germline ends. Germline V gene data show CDR1 as SGHRS and CDR2 as YFSETQ. This CDR3 comprises 15 residues. The chain's CDR3 is CASSFSVTGDGELFF. DNA of the CDR3: TGCGCCAGCAGCTTCTCGGTCACGGGGGACGGGGAGCTGTTTTTT.

The genes are TRBV30 and TRBJ1-2, with 8 positions matching TRBD1. Germline CDR1 and CDR2: GTSNPN and SVGIG (reference sequence). The CDR3 has 12 amino acids. The V gene end was trimmed by 5 bases and the J gene end by 2 bases; junction bases not matched to a gene: 1. The CDR3 loop is CAWYRGNYGYTF. The CDR3 nucleotides read TGTGCCTGGTACAGGGGGAACTATGGCTACACCTTC.

CDR3 region: CASRGTGVSNQPQHF. For the CDR3, the DNA is TGTGCCAGTAGAGGGACAGGGGTTAGCAATCAGCCCCAGCATTTT. The chain is built from TRBV19 and TRBJ1-5, with TRBD1 matching over 10 bases. The CDR3 contains 15 residues. The V gene end was trimmed by 6 bases and the J gene end by 0 bases; junction bases not matched to a gene: 2. Germline assignment: CDR1 LNHDA and CDR2 SQIVND (reference sequence).

J is TRBJ1-1 and V is TRBV7-6, with D maybe TRBD1 (6 bases). CDR1 is SGHVS, CDR2 FNYEAQ, per germline. The length of the CDR3 is 16 residues. Trimming took off 2 bases at V and 4 bases at J, with 17 bases between the two ends. DNA of the CDR3: TGTGCCAGCAGCTTAAGGTCGGGCGCCAGGGGCACTGAAGCTTTCTTT. It translates to CASSLRSGARGTEAFF.

The rearrangement uses TRBV2 and TRBJ2-5; perhaps TRBD2 as D (6 bases). V dropped 3 bases and J dropped 1 base, with 21 bases sitting between them. The CDR3 consists of 18 residues. Germline CDR1 and CDR2: SNHLY and FYNNEI. The CDR3 spells CASSEGGPLSRIQETQYF. In nucleotides, the CDR3 is TGTGCCAGCAGTGAGGGGGGACCCCTCTCCCGAATCCAAGAGACCCAGTACTTC.

This chain uses TRBV27 with TRBJ2-1, with a tentative D call TRBD1 (5 bases). CDR1 MNHEY and CDR2 SMNVEV come from the germline V gene (reference sequence). V dropped 3 bases and J dropped 7 bases, with 16 bases sitting between them. The CDR3 has 15 amino acids. CDR3 loop: CASSFGRASENEQFF. CDR3 DNA: TGTGCCAGCAGTTTCGGCAGGGCGAGCGAAAATGAGCAGTTCTTC.

This sequence joins TRBV9 and TRBJ2-7; 11 positions agree with TRBD1. This CDR3 has 14 amino acids. Trimming cost V 4 bases and J 7 bases; bases outside gene matches: 7. Germline V lookup: CDR1 SGDLS, CDR2 YYNGEE. The DNA for the CDR3 is TGTGCCAGCAGCAACCGGGACAGGGGGTTTGAGCAGTACTTC. This sequence encodes CASSNRDRGFEQYF.

J is TRBJ1-5 and V is TRBV12-2; the table assigns TRBD1, which was not confirmed against the DNA. TRBV12-2 is a known pseudogene. The CDR3 covers 14 residues. CDR3 nucleotide sequence: TGTGCAAGTCGCTTAGACAGGGGCAATCAGCCCCAGCATTTT. Its protein product is CASRLDRGNQPQHF.

The chain is built from TRBV11-3 and TRBJ1-5, with TRBD1 matching 7 bases. V gave up 5 bases and J gave up 5 bases; unmatched junction bases: 9. This CDR3 comprises 15 residues. Germline V gene lookup returns CDR1 SGHNT and CDR2 YENEEA. The CDR3 DNA reads TGTGCCAGCAGCCCGGCGGGACAGAGATATCAGCCCCAGCATTTT. This codes for CASSPAGQRYQPQHF.

The gene calls are TRBV6-5 and TRBJ1-3; 8 bases map to TRBD1. Looked up from germline, CDR1 is MNHEY and CDR2 is SVGAGI. This CDR3 has 15 residues. Trimming cost V 5 bases and J 2 bases; bases outside gene matches: 5. The CDR3 DNA follows: TGTGCCAGCAGTCAAAGGACAGGGCCTGGAAACACCATATATTTT. Translated: CASSQRTGPGNTIYF.

The chain uses TRBV7-9 and TRBJ1-2; perhaps TRBD1 as D (6 bases). CDR3 length equals 13 residues. The germline CDR1 and CDR2 sequences are SEHNR and FQNEAQ (reference sequence). Trimming took off 5 bases at V and 4 bases at J, with 11 bases between the two ends. The CDR3: CASSRDKVYGYTF. The CDR3 bases are TGTGCCAGCAGCCGGGACAAGGTCTATGGCTACACCTTC.

This sequence joins TRBV7-2 and TRBJ2-7; D might be TRBD2 (6 bases). CDR3 size: 17 residues. Germline V gene lookup returns CDR1 SGHTA and CDR2 FQGNSA. The V and J ends lost 1 base and 3 bases respectively, with 19 bases between them. CDR3: CASSLESGWEASYEQYF. The CDR3 DNA reads TGTGCCAGCAGCTTAGAATCCGGTTGGGAGGCCAGCTACGAGCAGTACTTC.

V gene TRBV29-1 combines with J gene TRBJ1-2; unclear D gene. Germline V gene data show CDR1 as SQVTM and CDR2 as ANQGSEA. The CDR3 loop spans 12 amino acids. V was cut by 0 bases and J by 4 bases, with 6 bases left in between. For the CDR3, the DNA is TGCAGCGTTGAAGAGAGACTCTATGGCTACACCTTC. It is translated as CSVEERLYGYTF.

V is TRBV19 and J is TRBJ2-7; D might be TRBD1 (6 bases). This CDR3 has 13 amino acids. Germline CDR1 reads LNHDA; CDR2 reads SQIVND (reference sequence). The V end lost 7 bases, the J end lost 1 base, and 11 bases lay between the germline ends. The CDR3: CASKDSLSYEQYF. DNA for the CDR3: TGTGCCAGTAAGGACAGTTTATCCTACGAGCAGTACTTC.

The chain recombines TRBV6-5 with TRBJ2-7; D may be TRBD2 (6 bases). This CDR3 comprises 13 residues. CDR1 MNHEY and CDR2 SVGAGI come from the germline V gene. Trimming removed 5 bases at V and 3 bases at J, with 11 bases between. In nucleotides, the CDR3 is TGTGCCAGCAGTCAGCATAGCGGCTACGAGCAGTACTTC. It encodes CASSQHSGYEQYF.

CDR3 sequence: CATSDPRVGNTGELFF. Written as DNA, the CDR3 is TGTGCCACCAGTGATCCCCGGGTGGGGAACACCGGGGAGCTGTTTTTT. V usage is TRBV24-1 and J usage is TRBJ2-2, with D hard to call. V was clipped by 3 bases and J by 1 base, with 11 bases between them. Germline V CDR1 and CDR2: KGHDR, SFDVKD. The CDR3 consists of 16 residues.

For the CDR3, the DNA is TGCAGCGTGACAGGGGGTACCGGGGAGCTGTTTTTT. Translated: CSVTGGTGELFF. The rearrangement joins TRBV29-1 to TRBJ2-2; 9 positions match TRBD1. Trimming cost V 6 bases and J 5 bases; bases outside gene matches: 1. The CDR3 is made up of 12 amino acids. Per germline, CDR1 SQVTM and CDR2 ANQGSEA.

This clone turned up a few times. The chain is built from TRBV4-1 and TRBJ1-5; tentatively, D is TRBD1 (6 bases). CDR1 MGHRA and CDR2 YSYEKL come from the germline V gene. Trimming removed 2 bases from V and 5 bases from J, with 16 bases in between. The length of the CDR3 is 16 residues. The CDR3 loop is CASSQTLTGKDQPQHF. The DNA of the CDR3 is TGCGCCAGCAGCCAAACTCTGACAGGCAAGGATCAGCCCCAGCATTTT.

V gene TRBV6-5 combines with J gene TRBJ1-2; D unclear. The V end was cut by 2 bases, the J end by 1 base, with 8 bases between. CDR3 length equals 14 residues. The V gene's germline CDR1 is MNHEY and CDR2 SVGAGI. The CDR3 sequence is CASSYRFLNYGYTF. Here the CDR3 DNA reads TGTGCCAGCAGTTACCGGTTCCTTAACTATGGCTACACCTTC.